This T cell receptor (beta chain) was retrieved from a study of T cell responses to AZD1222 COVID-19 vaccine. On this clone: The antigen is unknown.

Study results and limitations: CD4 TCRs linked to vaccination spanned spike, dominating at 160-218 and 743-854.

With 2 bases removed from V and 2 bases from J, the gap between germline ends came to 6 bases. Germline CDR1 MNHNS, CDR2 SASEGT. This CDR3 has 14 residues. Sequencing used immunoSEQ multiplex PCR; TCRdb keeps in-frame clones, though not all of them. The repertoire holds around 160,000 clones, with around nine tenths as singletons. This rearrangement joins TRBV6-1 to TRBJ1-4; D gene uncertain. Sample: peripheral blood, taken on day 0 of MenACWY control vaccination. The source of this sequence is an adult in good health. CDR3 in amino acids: CASSESLTNEKLFF. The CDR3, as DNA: TGTGCCAGCAGTGAATCCTTGACTAATGAAAAACTGTTTTTT.